These T cell receptor beta chains were read from a single sample in a study of identical twins. TCRdb re-analysed the 5' RACE reads in MiXCR, keeping a single row per CDR3 protein. The sample holds some 500,000 distinct CDR3 sequences, approximately 15% seen once. These data also formed part of another study, on yellow fever vaccine responses in identical twins.

Sequencing was carried out using CD4+ T cells sorted from blood. The receptors were sampled from a woman aged 18-30 years in good health. Both conserved end residues are part of each CDR3. Fields, in order: J gene, V gene, CDR3 protein.

J: TRBJ2-3
V: TRBV12-3/TRBV12-4
CDR3: CASSLSGGSSTDTQYF

J: TRBJ2-5
V: TRBV20-1
CDR3: CSAAGVGQETQYF

J: TRBJ1-4
V: TRBV15
CDR3: CATRLGQGVTTNEKLFF

J: TRBJ2-1
V: TRBV10-3
CDR3: CAISESDPGLAAYNEQFF

J: TRBJ1-1
V: TRBV28
CDR3: CASSLAARLGTEAFF

J: TRBJ2-4
V: TRBV12-3/TRBV12-4
CDR3: CASSFGTGSTRDIQYF

J: TRBJ2-5
V: TRBV11-2
CDR3: CASSSRTSGRADGKTQYF

J: TRBJ2-7
V: TRBV7-9
CDR3: CASSLAGANEQYF

J: TRBJ2-7
V: TRBV11-2
CDR3: CASSPGTGLHEQYF

J: TRBJ2-1
V: TRBV27
CDR3: CASSRAFSYNEQFF

J: TRBJ2-5
V: TRBV29-1
CDR3: CSVVGETGTQETQYF

J: TRBJ2-5
V: TRBV5-1
CDR3: CASSLEGWEAETQYF

J: TRBJ2-5
V: TRBV20-1
CDR3: CSARPGDRGETQYF

J: TRBJ1-4
V: TRBV29-1
CDR3: CSVQETNEKLFF

J: TRBJ2-7
V: TRBV7-9
CDR3: CASSPLGAFYEQYF

J: TRBJ2-7
V: TRBV29-1
CDR3: CSVDRGSEQYF

J: TRBJ2-5
V: TRBV6-2/TRBV6-3
CDR3: CASSSWTSGRVQETQYF

J: TRBJ1-1
V: TRBV7-9
CDR3: CASSLFPANTEAFF

J: TRBJ2-1
V: TRBV5-5
CDR3: CASSFSRGDFYNEQFF

J: TRBJ2-3
V: TRBV6-5
CDR3: CASRGADTQYF

J: TRBJ2-7
V: TRBV7-2
CDR3: CASSRDSGGADEQYF

J: TRBJ2-1
V: TRBV11-2
CDR3: CASSLVGFGGSSYNEQFF

J: TRBJ1-5
V: TRBV19
CDR3: CASSIGAYNQPQHF

J: TRBJ2-3
V: TRBV28
CDR3: CASTELGATDTQYF

J: TRBJ1-4
V: TRBV24-1
CDR3: CATSDDRVGEKLFF

J: TRBJ2-7
V: TRBV11-2
CDR3: CASSSWTGGSEQYF

J: TRBJ1-1
V: TRBV4-2
CDR3: CASSQERGPGTEAFF